The source of this TCR beta chain is a study of T cell changes during pregnancy in multiple sclerosis. TCRdb's copy holds only in-frame clones and misses some; the assay was immunoSEQ multiplex PCR. The sample consists of tens of thousands of clones, roughly 91% of them appearing once. The V gene's germline CDR1 is LGHNA and CDR2 YNFKEQ. The CDR3 is 16 residues long. V shed 5 bases and J shed 1 base, with 18 bases lying between them. The receptor was derived from a female donor with multiple sclerosis, enrolled in a pregnancy study. Sequencing was performed on CD4+ T cells from peripheral blood mononuclear cells, taken in the third trimester of pregnancy. V usage is TRBV4-2 and J usage is TRBJ2-7, with a weak D call TRBD2 (7 bases). This CDR3 is CASSSLARGPSYEQYF. The DNA for the CDR3 is TGTGCCAGCAGCTCCTTAGCGCGGGGGCCTTCCTACGAGCAGTACTTC.